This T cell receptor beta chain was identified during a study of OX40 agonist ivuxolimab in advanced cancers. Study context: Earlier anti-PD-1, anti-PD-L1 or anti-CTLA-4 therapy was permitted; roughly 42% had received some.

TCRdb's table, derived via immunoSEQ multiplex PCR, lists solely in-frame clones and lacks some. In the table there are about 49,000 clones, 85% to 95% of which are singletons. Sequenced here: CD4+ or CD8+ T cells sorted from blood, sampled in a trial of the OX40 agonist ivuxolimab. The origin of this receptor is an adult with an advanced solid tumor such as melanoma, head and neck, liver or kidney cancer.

CDR3 residues: CASSPPGGSVYEQYF. The CDR3 bases are TGTGCCAGCAGTCCGCCAGGGGGCTCGGTTTACGAGCAGTACTTC. This chain joins TRBV27 and TRBJ2-7, with 8 positions matching TRBD1. CDR1 is MNHEY and CDR2 is SMNVEV in the germline V gene (reference sequence). V was pared by 5 bases and J by 4 bases, with 10 bases of the junction left unmatched. This CDR3 spans 15 amino acids.